This T cell receptor beta chain was identified in a study of beta chain features in type 1 diabetes. Every donor provided one heparinised blood draw, which averaged around 110 mL. Study-wide points: More deletions and fewer insertions at VDJ junctions were found in patients with type 1 diabetes. Patients showed naive, central memory and Treg TCRB repertoires that appeared more similar than those of healthy donors. All four CD4+ subsets from Type 1 diabetes patients carried moderately but significantly shorter TCRB CDR3s. Cells expressing TCR highly could be over-represented by cDNA sequencing.

As concerns this clone: The antigen remains undetermined.

The CDR3 extends over 15 amino acids. CDR1 and CDR2 (germline): SGHRS, YFSETQ. The trim removed 0 bases at V and 6 bases at J, leaving 2 bases unmatched. cDNA synthesis used the whole RNA isolate, giving expressed TCRB sequences. Here immunoSEQ multiplex PCR was the method, and the copy in TCRdb shows in-frame clones only, minus some. The sample has roughly 100,000 clones, under 30% seen once; the top ten hold roughly 0.5%. The TCR was taken from a woman aged 18-29 years with type 1 diabetes. Material: central memory CD4+ T cells from blood. J is TRBJ2-1 and V is TRBV5-1; 11 bases are a match to TRBD2. The CDR3 region is CASSLDSGRGNEQFF. The CDR3 DNA sequence: TGCGCCAGCAGCTTGGATAGCGGGAGGGGCAATGAGCAGTTCTTC.